The 23 T cell receptor beta chains below come from one sample, sequenced in a study of shared T cell receptors in the human thymus. The repertoire was sequenced with immunoSEQ multiplex PCR; TCRdb's copy has only in-frame clones and lacks some. The table has 630,000 or so clones, around 87% seen once. The sample was also linked to a second study, of human thymus T cells.

Sequenced sample: thymocytes. All receptors come from a boy younger than two with a congenital heart defect.

The chain couples TRBV14 to TRBJ1-2, with a possible D match to TRBD1 (5 bases). CDR1 is SGHDN and CDR2 is FVKESK in the germline V gene. The CDR3 loop spans 16 amino acids. Trimming pared 1 base from V and 0 bases from J, leaving 12 bases between. The CDR3 DNA reads as TGTGCCAGCAGCCAAGGGATCGGGGGGTCTAACTATGGCTACACCTTC. Amino acids: CASSQGIGGSNYGYTF.

The sample holds a few counts of this clone. This chain joins TRBV5-8 and TRBJ2-7, with 11 positions matching TRBD1. This CDR3 has 16 residues. V shed 2 bases, J shed 4 bases, and the junction held 8 bases outside the gene matches. The germline gives CDR1 SGHTS, CDR2 YDEGEE. This CDR3 is CASSFSGQGAGYEQYF. The CDR3, as DNA: TGTGCCAGCAGCTTTTCCGGACAGGGGGCGGGTTACGAGCAGTACTTC.

J is TRBJ2-3 and V is TRBV5-6; TRBD2 agrees at 9 bases. The CDR3 loop spans 18 amino acids. Germline-derived CDR1 and CDR2 are SGHDT and YYEEEE. V shed 0 bases and J 0 bases; nucleotides not matched to a gene: 8. The chain's CDR3 is CASSLGLAERSSTDTQYF. The CDR3 nucleotides are TGTGCCAGCAGCTTGGGACTAGCGGAGAGATCTAGCACAGATACGCAGTATTTT. The whole variable domain, filled in from reference TRBV5-6 and TRBJ2-3, reads DAGVTQSPTHLIKTRGQQVTLRCSPKSGHDTVSWYQQALGQGPQFIFQYYEEEERQRGNFPDRFSGHQFPNYSSELNVNALLLGDSALYLCASSLGLAERSSTDTQYFGPGTRLTVL.

The gene calls are TRBV5-1 and TRBJ2-1, with 7 bases identical to TRBD1. Unmatched junction bases numbered 5, after V lost 0 bases and J lost 2 bases. Germline loops: CDR1 SGHRS, CDR2 YFSETQ. This CDR3 has 16 amino acids. CDR3 protein: CASSLDGTVPYNEQFF. In DNA, the CDR3 is TGCGCCAGCAGCTTGGACGGGACAGTTCCCTACAATGAGCAGTTCTTC.

This chain uses TRBV29-1 with TRBJ2-1; 7 bases map to TRBD2. The CDR3 has 16 residues. The V segment lost 6 bases and the J segment 7 bases; nucleotides outside the gene matches: 18. Germline assignment: CDR1 SQVTM and CDR2 ANQGSEA. The CDR3, as DNA: TGCAGCGTGGGTAAGTGTGTCGGGAGGATAGAAAATGAGCAGTTCTTC. It specifies CSVGKCVGRIENEQFF.

Only a few counts were recorded for this clone. The chain is built from TRBV28 and TRBJ2-1, with a weak D call TRBD2 (5 bases). Trimming took off 3 bases at V and 9 bases at J, with 15 bases between the two ends. The CDR3 covers 14 residues. Germline CDR1 and CDR2: MDHEN and SYDVKM. In nucleotides, the CDR3 is TGTGCCAGCAGTTTCCAGTGGGAGATATGTGAGCAGTTCTTC. Translated, it gives CASSFQWEICEQFF.

The chain uses TRBV13 and TRBJ2-7; 10 nucleotides align to TRBD2. The CDR3 sequence is 15 residues long. Germline V gene sequence: CDR1 PRHDT, CDR2 FYEKMQ (reference sequence). J was trimmed by 1 base and V by 4 bases; bases with no gene match: 4. The CDR3 nucleotides read TGTGCCAGCAGCTCTGGACTAGCGGCTTCCTACGAGCAGTACTTC. It yields the protein CASSSGLAASYEQYF.

The genes are TRBV6-5 and TRBJ2-7, with TRBD2 matching 7 bases. The CDR3 loop spans 16 amino acids. V was clipped by 1 base and J by 5 bases; unmatched bases: 11. Looked up from germline, CDR1 is MNHEY and CDR2 is SVGAGI. CDR3 sequence: CASSYWGGSRPHEQYF. The CDR3 nucleotides read TGTGCCAGCAGTTACTGGGGCGGGAGTCGTCCCCACGAGCAGTACTTC.

The chain carries TRBV28 and TRBJ2-1, with 7 nucleotides matching TRBD1. V shed 4 bases and J 2 bases; nucleotides not matched to a gene: 2. This CDR3 has 14 amino acids. Germline loops: CDR1 MDHEN, CDR2 SYDVKM. The CDR3 sequence: CASSSQGAYNEQFF. CDR3 bases: TGTGCCAGCAGTTCCCAGGGGGCCTACAATGAGCAGTTCTTC.

The chain is built from TRBV10-2 and TRBJ1-2; possibly TRBD1 for D (5 bases). Per germline, CDR1 WSHSY and CDR2 SAAADI. Trimming cost V 3 bases and J 6 bases, with 11 bases left between them. The CDR3 totals 13 residues. CDR3 loop: CASSDQGGDGYTF. The CDR3 DNA follows: TGCGCCAGCAGTGATCAGGGAGGGGATGGCTACACCTTC.

This sequence joins TRBV28 and TRBJ2-7, with TRBD1 matching over 7 bases. The V gene end was trimmed by 4 bases and the J gene end by 2 bases; junction bases not matched to a gene: 11. The CDR3 length is 16 residues. CDR1 and CDR2 (germline): MDHEN, SYDVKM. CDR3 coding DNA: TGTGCCAGCAGTTCCCTCACCCTAGGACAGGCCTACGAGCAGTACTTC. Its protein is CASSSLTLGQAYEQYF.

The chain has TRBV25-1 and TRBJ1-1; D not certain. The CDR3 length is 13 residues. Per germline, CDR1 MGHDK and CDR2 SYGVNS. Trimming took 3 bases from V and 1 from J, leaving 6 bases between them. This chain's CDR3 is CASSDWRNTEAFF. CDR3 DNA sequence: TGTGCCAGCAGTGACTGGAGGAACACTGAAGCTTTCTTT.

The genes are TRBV7-9 and TRBJ1-1; maybe TRBD1 (5 bases). In germline, CDR1 is SEHNR, CDR2 FQNEAQ (reference sequence). This CDR3 region has 15 residues. Trimming shortened V by 5 bases and J by 2 bases, and 15 bases separated the two germline ends. The CDR3 is CASSIGAGPNTEAFF. The CDR3 bases are TGTGCCAGCAGCATAGGGGCTGGGCCAAACACTGAAGCTTTCTTT.

This CDR3 reads CASSIAHSYEQYF. The DNA for the CDR3 is TGTGCCAGTAGTATAGCCCACAGCTACGAGCAGTACTTC. The chain joins TRBV19 to TRBJ2-7; D remains unclear. CDR1 is LNHDA, CDR2 SQIVND, per germline (reference sequence). With 1 base removed from V and 3 bases from J, the gap between germline ends came to 7 bases. The CDR3 sequence is 13 residues long.

This clone was seen only once. This chain uses TRBV19 with TRBJ2-5; D is ambiguous. Germline lookup yields CDR1 LNHDA and CDR2 SQIVND (reference sequence). The CDR3 has 12 amino acids. Trimming left V 3 bases short and J 3 bases short, with 5 bases between. The CDR3 protein is CASSIPEETQYF. The CDR3 nucleotides read TGTGCCAGTAGTATCCCTGAAGAGACCCAGTACTTC. Together with reference TRBV19 and TRBJ2-5, the CDR3 gives the full variable domain: DGGITQSPKYLFRKEGQNVTLSCEQNLNHDAMYWYRQDPGQGLRLIYYSQIVNDFQKGDIAEGYSVSREKKESFPLTVTSAQKNPTAFYLCASSIPEETQYFGPGTRLLVL.

The chain uses TRBV4-3 and TRBJ1-6; no clear D gene. The CDR3 length is 17 residues. Germline V gene data show CDR1 as LGHNA and CDR2 as YSLEER. V gave up 1 base and J gave up 7 bases, with 17 bases separating them. CDR3: CASSQAPTRLRNSPLHF. The CDR3 DNA is TGCGCCAGCAGCCAAGCTCCAACCAGGCTTAGGAATTCACCCCTCCACTTT.

V usage is TRBV6-1 and J usage is TRBJ1-2; TRBD1 agrees at 9 bases. CDR3 length: 15 amino acids. Germline V lookup: CDR1 MNHNS, CDR2 SASEGT. V dropped 7 bases and J dropped 3; count of bases not matched to a gene: 9. In nucleotides, the CDR3 is TGTGCCAGCAACCTGCGGGACAGGGTCGACTATGGCTACACCTTC. Translated, it gives CASNLRDRVDYGYTF.

With respect to this clone: The identical CDR3 is also encoded by other nucleotide sequences in the sample. The chain combines TRBV28 with TRBJ1-4, with 7 bases fitting TRBD1. This CDR3 is built from 16 residues. After removal of 1 base from V and 0 bases from J, the junction contained 2 bases not matched to a gene. Looked up from germline, CDR1 is MDHEN and CDR2 is SYDVKM. In DNA, the CDR3 is TGTGCCAGCAGTTTATTTCAGGGGGCAACTAATGAAAAACTGTTTTTT. It encodes CASSLFQGATNEKLFF.

The V call is TRBV7-3, the J call TRBJ2-1; 7 bases match TRBD1. The germline V gene has CDR1 SGHTA and CDR2 FQGTGA. The CDR3 extends over 15 amino acids. V trimming: 5 bases; J trimming: 3 bases; junction bases outside the gene matches: 7. Here the CDR3 DNA reads TGTGCCAGCAGCCCCGGGACAGCCTTCTACAATGAGCAGTTCTTC. Translation gives CASSPGTAFYNEQFF.

V gene TRBV27 combines with J gene TRBJ2-4; 7 bases map to TRBD1. The CDR3 sequence is 14 residues long. Germline V gives CDR1 MNHEY, CDR2 SMNVEV (reference sequence). Unmatched junction bases numbered 6, after V lost 5 bases and J lost 5 bases. CDR3: CASSTTGVQNIQYF. The DNA for the CDR3 is TGTGCCAGCAGTACTACAGGGGTTCAAAACATTCAGTACTTC.

The rearrangement links TRBV6-5 to TRBJ2-7; TRBD1 matches at 9 bases. The junction had 3 bases not matched to a gene; V was cut back by 0 bases and J by 6 bases. The CDR3 extends over 14 amino acids. Germline V gene data show CDR1 as MNHEY and CDR2 as SVGAGI. In DNA, the CDR3 is TGTGCCAGCAGTTACTCAGGACAGGGGTGCGAGCAGTACTTC. It translates to CASSYSGQGCEQYF.

The chain couples TRBV15 to TRBJ2-1; 13 positions match TRBD2. In germline, CDR1 is LNHNV, CDR2 YYDKDF (reference sequence). This CDR3 has 20 residues. J was trimmed by 0 bases and V by 2 bases; bases with no gene match: 10. CDR3 sequence: CATSRRTSGRAQSSYNEQFF. The DNA for the CDR3 is TGTGCCACCAGCAGAAGGACTAGCGGGAGAGCTCAAAGCTCCTACAATGAGCAGTTCTTC.

The chain combines TRBV6-5 with TRBJ1-1; TRBD1 matches 10 bases. Losses at the gene ends were 6 bases for V and 3 bases for J; bases not matched to a gene: 7. The CDR3 is 15 residues long. Looked up from germline, CDR1 is MNHEY and CDR2 is SVGAGI. CDR3: CASRSVGTGDTEAFF. CDR3 DNA sequence: TGTGCCAGCAGGTCCGTAGGGACAGGGGACACTGAAGCTTTCTTT.